This TCR beta chain was recovered during a study of Ad26.COV2.S vaccination and SARS-CoV-2 variants (dated by TCRdb to the early 2020s). With respect to the entire study: Vaccine-arm donors came from COV1001, a multicentre, randomized, double-blind, placebo-controlled phase I-IIa trial of Ad26.COV2.S in healthy adults. Ad26.COV2.S was administered intramuscularly at a dose of 5x10^10 or 1x10^11 viral particles, either as one shot or as two shots given 56 days apart. The specificity and breadth of SARS-CoV-2-reactive T cell receptors after Ad26.COV2.S vaccination were assessed by TCRbeta repertoire sequencing. A total of 32 samples were included in the TCR-sequenced set, comprising roughly 19 Ad26.COV2.S vaccine recipients, 5 placebo recipients and 8 SARS-CoV-2 convalescent individuals. Trial participants were randomized into five groups of five, in which low-dose or high-dose Ad26.COV2.S was given once or twice, or placebo was given on both occasions. Blinding of investigators to trial group allocation was maintained during experiments and outcome assessment.

Details on this clone: Its antigen remains undetermined. Nothing much larger sits one base from this clone, and base qualities are not available.

According to the study, the label for this sample's treatment or condition signals: roughly 19 received Ad26.COV2.S at low or high dose, single or two shots; several received placebo; per-sample allocation not given. Repertoires of vaccine and placebo recipients were sequenced from samples taken on day 63 after the first injection. In Cohort 1b, some 25 adults aged 18-55 years were enrolled at a single site in Boston, USA, between 29 July and 7 August 2020. Ad26.COV2.S was a replication-incompetent adenovirus type 26 vector that expressed a prefusion-stabilized SARS-CoV-2 spike protein derived from the original Wuhan strain. Study-level results and caveats: Comparing responses between vaccine doses or regimens was not something the study was powered to do. According to the authors, total T cell responses may have been underestimated by the TCR breadth and depth analyses. After vaccination, spike-specific CD8+ and CD4+ T cell responses were reported to show substantial breadth. Non-spike TCR breadth was comparable between vaccine and placebo recipients, consistent with the vaccine containing only spike. Spike-specific TCR breadth was higher in Ad26.COV2.S recipients than in placebo recipients (P = 0.0014).

TCRbeta CDR3 regions were sequenced with the immunoSEQ Assay. After extraction, genomic DNA underwent amplification by bias-controlled multiplex PCR, followed by high-throughput sequencing. The authors' analysis ran thus. To quantify the absolute abundance of every unique TCRbeta CDR3 region, sequences were collapsed and filtered. T cell fraction was estimated by normalizing TCRbeta template counts to usable DNA, which was measured by amplifying reference genes present in all nucleated cells. Repertoire TCRs were annotated as SARS-CoV-2-specific when V gene, CDR3 amino acid sequence and J gene were exactly matched to a known reactive TCR set. The reference SARS-CoV-2 TCR set came from MIRA and was filtered for enrichment in COVID-19-positive ImmuneCODE repertoires, removing public or cross-reactive TCRs. Using the MIRA antigens, annotated TCRs were further analysed by specific ORF or by position within an ORF. Breadth was defined as annotated unique rearrangements over total unique productive rearrangements; depth was the summed frequency of those rearrangements. Group comparisons of TCR breadth used two-sided Wilcoxon rank-sum tests. The table comes from immuneACCESS by way of TCRdb, which keeps in-frame sequences with V and J called. Part of the clones is missing from these tables; in studies checked, under half for an unresolved V gene and the rest for unknown reasons. The V and J calls and the clone size are those of that table, but D and trimming were determined from the DNA. This sample is represented by more than 300,000 clones; 86% of them were singletons. Together, the top ten hold 1.9% of the sample.

The CDR3 goes from the cysteine to the phenylalanine over 16 residues. Only the CDR3 region is kept as DNA, spanning 48 bases read in frame from base 1. V and J lose 4 bases and 5 bases, and a span of 18 bases separates them. CDR1 and CDR2 (MNHEY, SVGEGT) derive from the germline V gene. Here the chain combines TRBV6-2 or TRBV6-3 and TRBJ1-3; 6 matching bases give a weak D call of TRBD1. The receptor was isolated from a person between 18 and 65 years old who received the Ad26.COV2.S COVID-19 vaccine or a placebo. The sequenced sample was peripheral blood, obtained in a trial of Ad26.COV2.S vaccine versus placebo. The CDR3 in this case is CASSSRDNWGRNTIYF. The DNA sequence follows: TGTGCCAGCAGTTCGAGGGACAACTGGGGCCGAAACACCATATATTTT.